One and the same sample provided the 9 T cell receptor beta chains below, sequenced in a study of blood T cell repertoires in COVID-19. Measured with immunoSEQ multiplex PCR; TCRdb has only the in-frame clones, and not every one. This sample yields about 23,000 clones, of which about 90% are seen a single time; 6.3% belongs to the top ten. The sequencing sample was made of peripheral blood. The source is a woman older than 75 with active COVID-19.

V usage is TRBV18 and J usage is TRBJ2-1; 10 bases line up with TRBD1. This CDR3 contains 18 residues. V dropped 3 bases and J dropped 1; count of bases not matched to a gene: 9. The germline CDR1 and CDR2 sequences are KGHSH and LQKENI. The DNA of the CDR3 is TGTGCCAGCTCACCTATTTCTCCGGGACAGGGGTCCTACAATGAGCAGTTCTTC. Its translation is CASSPISPGQGSYNEQFF.

In its sample, this clone was seen a few times. The chain combines TRBV10-2 with TRBJ1-6; D is uncertain. The CDR3 sequence is 14 residues long. Germline loops: CDR1 WSHSY, CDR2 SAAADI. V dropped 6 bases and J dropped 6 bases, with 12 bases sitting between them. CDR3 in amino acids: CASRKEFGNSPLHF. For the CDR3, the DNA is TGCGCCAGCAGGAAGGAGTTTGGTAATTCACCCCTCCACTTT.

The chain uses TRBV29-1 and TRBJ1-6; 7 nucleotides match TRBD1. The CDR3 has 14 residues. The V gene's germline CDR1 is SQVTM and CDR2 ANQGSEA. V lost 8 bases and J lost 2; bases outside the gene matches: 6. The CDR3 DNA reads TGCAGCCGGACAGGTGGAACCTATAATTCACCCCTCCACTTT. This sequence encodes CSRTGGTYNSPLHF.

The rearrangement uses TRBV19 and TRBJ1-2; maybe TRBD1 (5 bases). The CDR3 sequence is 14 residues long. V lost 3 bases to trimming and J lost 6 bases, with 14 bases between them. Germline lookup yields CDR1 LNHDA and CDR2 SQIVND (reference sequence). The chain's CDR3 is CASSMGPQENGYTF. In DNA, the CDR3 is TGTGCCAGTAGTATGGGGCCGCAAGAGAATGGCTACACCTTC.

The chain uses TRBV7-6 and TRBJ1-4; tentatively, D is TRBD1 (6 bases). The germline V and J ends were trimmed by 9 bases and 8 bases, with 16 bases remaining between them. This CDR3 spans 13 amino acids. Germline assignment: CDR1 SGHVS and CDR2 FNYEAQ. DNA of the CDR3: TGTGCCAGTTCTCTGGGGGCGAGGGAAAAACTGTTTTTT. Its translation is CASSLGAREKLFF.

The rearrangement uses TRBV5-6 and TRBJ2-7, with 12 bases matching TRBD2. The CDR3 spans 14 residues. Germline V gene sequence: CDR1 SGHDT, CDR2 YYEEEE. The V segment lost 3 bases and the J segment 6 bases; nucleotides outside the gene matches: 4. CDR3 in DNA: TGTGCCAGCAGCTCCAGACTAGCGGGGGCCGAGCAGTACTTC. This sequence encodes CASSSRLAGAEQYF.

In the case of this clone: One end of the junction does not line up with germline, which may come from a read error. The chain recombines TRBV4-3 with TRBJ2-3; TRBD2 matches at 7 bases. In germline, CDR1 is LGHNA, CDR2 YSLEER. This CDR3 has 14 amino acids. DNA for the CDR3: TGCGCCAGCAGCCAAGATGGCGGGGACTACAGGAAAATTTTT. Translated: CASSQDGGDYRKIF.

The chain uses TRBV11-2 and TRBJ2-7; TRBD1 matches 7 bases. The J segment lost 6 bases and the V segment lost 6 bases, leaving 11 bases of the junction unmatched. The CDR3 length is 14 residues. The germline V gene has CDR1 SGHAT and CDR2 FQNNGV. CDR3 loop: CASSFGQAVSEQYF. The CDR3 DNA is TGTGCCAGCAGTTTCGGACAGGCGGTCTCCGAGCAGTACTTC.

J is TRBJ2-5 and V is TRBV11-2; 10 positions match TRBD1. Germline CDR1 and CDR2: SGHAT and FQNNGV. This CDR3 contains 14 residues. Trimming took 5 bases from V and 7 from J; bases not matched to a gene: 7. The CDR3 loop is CASSAGTGVGTQYF. Written as DNA, the CDR3 is TGTGCCAGCAGCGCCGGGACAGGGGTTGGGACCCAGTACTTC.